The 8 T cell receptor beta chains in this list originate from one sample, sequenced in a study of blood T cells in healthy people across ages (dated by TCRdb to about 2015). The library was made by 5' RACE. For sequencing, an Illumina HiSeq 2500 was employed. A second PCR of roughly 7 to 12 cycles was run with a J-beta primer mix and a sample-barcoded 5' primer. The public reads were run again by TCRdb, first through fastp at Q25 and then through MiXCR, and only productive beta chains were kept. Rows merge per CDR3 protein into single entries with the most common DNA and genes. Within this sample are approximately 800,000 distinct CDR3 sequences, with under 40% of them counted one time only. The top ten constitute around 13% of the sample. Sequencing used blood. These receptors originate from a man aged 18 to 30 in good health.

In this sample, this clonotype turned up a few times. This chain uses TRBV12-3 or TRBV12-4 with TRBJ2-3, with D perhaps assigned TRBD1 or TRBD2 (7 bases each). Deletions cut 8 bases from V and 0 bases from J, with 18 bases between. The CDR3 extends over 16 amino acids. The CDR3 here is CASVRGGQGSTDTQYF. DNA for the CDR3: TGTGCCAGCGTCAGGGGGGGCCAGGGCAGCACAGATACGCAGTATTTT.

The chain joins TRBV7-8 to TRBJ2-4; D is possibly TRBD1 or TRBD2 (5 bases each). The J call is in doubt because the DNA end fits TRBJ2-7 better. The CDR3 is made up of 14 amino acids. CDR1 and CDR2 from the germline V gene are SGHVS and FQNEAQ. The CDR3 is CASSFRVGPYEQYF. The CDR3, as DNA: TGTGCCAGCAGCTTCCGAGTGGGACCTTACGAGCAGTACTTC.

The chain employs TRBV11-1 and TRBJ2-5, with 7 bases identical to TRBD2. The length of the CDR3 is 14 residues. CDR1 and CDR2 (germline): SGHAT, FQDESV (reference sequence). The J segment lost 3 bases and the V segment lost 4 bases, leaving 5 bases of the junction unmatched. CDR3 in amino acids: CASSSRTREETQYF. In DNA form, the CDR3 reads TGTGCCAGCAGCTCACGGACTAGAGAAGAGACCCAGTACTTC. Complete variable domain (other parts from reference TRBV11-1 and TRBJ2-5): EAEVAQSPRYKITEKSQAVAFWCDPISGHATLYWYRQILGQGPELLVQFQDESVVDDSQLPKDRFSAERLKGVDSTLKIQPAELGDSAMYLCASSSRTREETQYFGPGTRLLVL.

Concerning this clonotype itself: One junction end disagrees with the germline gene, perhaps due to a read error. The V gene is TRBV20-1, the J gene TRBJ2-7, with 8 bases matching TRBD2. This CDR3 is built from 15 residues. CDR1 is DFQATT and CDR2 is SNEGSKA in the germline V gene (reference sequence). The CDR3 DNA reads as TGCAGTGCTAGTTCAGAGGCGGGGGGTTCCTACGAGCGGTACTTC. It yields the protein CSASSEAGGSYERYF.

This clonotype was observed a single time. The chain joins TRBV13 to TRBJ2-5; no firm D call. V shed 6 bases and J shed 11 bases, with 16 bases lying between them. CDR1 PRHDT and CDR2 FYEKMQ come from the germline V gene (reference sequence). The CDR3 has 12 residues. CDR3 loop: CASRLRDNEQYF. CDR3 sequence (DNA): TGTGCCAGCAGACTTAGAGACAATGAGCAGTACTTC.

This chain uses TRBV12-3 or TRBV12-4 with TRBJ1-5; D is possibly TRBD1 (5 bases). V was trimmed by 5 bases and J by 4 bases, leaving 15 bases between them. This CDR3 is 15 amino acids long. The CDR3 region is CASSTGRAENQPQHF. The DNA of the CDR3 is TGTGCCAGCAGTACGGGCAGGGCCGAAAATCAGCCCCAGCATTTT.

The chain uses TRBV4-3 and TRBJ1-1; a possible D gene is TRBD1 (6 bases). This CDR3 spans 15 amino acids. Trimming stripped 0 bases from V and 9 bases from J, with 17 bases between. Germline V gene data show CDR1 as LGHNA and CDR2 as YSLEER. The CDR3 protein is CASSQEGQGSVKAFF. DNA of the CDR3: TGCGCCAGCAGCCAAGAGGGGCAGGGGAGCGTGAAAGCTTTCTTT.

Of note for this clonotype: A much larger clone is a single base away; this may be a read error. CDR3 loop: CAGSYRGHIYGYTF. CDR3 in DNA: TGTGCCGGCAGTTACAGGGGGCATATCTATGGCTACACCTTC. V gene TRBV12-3 or TRBV12-4 combines with J gene TRBJ1-2; TRBD1 aligns across 9 bases. The CDR3 covers 14 residues.